Below, 24 T cell receptor beta chains from the same sample are listed, as sequenced in a study of T cell changes during pregnancy in multiple sclerosis. Assay used: immunoSEQ multiplex PCR; TCRdb lists only in-frame clones, some missing. The table has over 50,000 clones, 90% seen once. The input for sequencing was peripheral blood, taken in the first trimester of pregnancy. The receptors derive from a female donor in good health, enrolled as a control in a pregnancy study.

This clone appeared once. V usage is TRBV10-3 and J usage is TRBJ1-5; a possible D gene is TRBD1 (6 bases). CDR1 and CDR2 from the germline V gene are ENHRY and SYGVKD. This CDR3 has 15 amino acids. V was pared by 3 bases and J by 5 bases, with 14 bases between. The chain's CDR3 is CAISELGAQDQPQHF. CDR3 nucleotide sequence: TGTGCCATCAGTGAATTGGGGGCTCAGGATCAGCCCCAGCATTTT.

This chain links TRBV28 with TRBJ1-4; the D gene is possibly TRBD1 (6 bases). CDR1 and CDR2 from the germline V gene are MDHEN and SYDVKM. This CDR3 spans 17 amino acids. Trimming pared 6 bases from V and 0 bases from J, leaving 17 bases between. Here the CDR3 reads CASSADRIVATNEKLFF. The CDR3 DNA reads TGTGCCAGCAGCGCTGACAGGATAGTTGCAACTAATGAAAAACTGTTTTTT.

V is TRBV15 and J is TRBJ1-4, with unresolved D. The V end lost 7 bases, the J end lost 4 bases, and 7 bases lay between the germline ends. This CDR3 has 12 amino acids. Per germline, CDR1 LNHNV and CDR2 YYDKDF (reference sequence). The DNA of the CDR3 is TGTGCCACCACCACACATAATGAAAAACTGTTTTTT. Translating it yields CATTTHNEKLFF. Variable domain in full (rest from reference TRBV15 and TRBJ1-4): DAMVIQNPRYQVTQFGKPVTLSCSQTLNHNVMYWYQQKSSQAPKLLFHYYDKDFNNEADTPDNFQSRRPNTSFCFLDIRSPGLGDTAMYLCATTTHNEKLFFGSGTQLSVL.

The chain combines TRBV27 with TRBJ2-1, with D possibly TRBD2 on 5 matching bases. V lost 3 bases to trimming and J lost 4 bases, with 13 bases between them. Per the germline V gene, CDR1 is MNHEY and CDR2 is SMNVEV (reference sequence). This CDR3 is 15 amino acids long. CDR3: CASSFGGLAYNEQFF. CDR3 coding DNA: TGTGCCAGCAGTTTTGGTGGCCTAGCTTACAATGAGCAGTTCTTC.

The V gene is TRBV2, the J gene TRBJ2-7; 9 nucleotides agree with TRBD1. CDR1 SNHLY and CDR2 FYNNEI come from the germline V gene. V trimming: 4 bases; J trimming: 12 bases; junction bases outside the gene matches: 13. The CDR3 has 14 residues. CDR3 residues: CASSGRQGVYVRYF. CDR3 DNA: TGTGCCAGCAGTGGGCGACAGGGGGTCTACGTTCGGTACTTC.

The table lists this clone with a count of one. This rearrangement joins TRBV19 to TRBJ2-5; TRBD2 might be the D (7 bases). V lost 7 bases to trimming and J lost 3 bases, with 27 bases between them. The CDR3 spans 18 residues. Germline CDR1 LNHDA, CDR2 SQIVND (reference sequence). The CDR3 loop is CASNPTGGPGGQEETQYF. The CDR3 DNA reads TGTGCCAGTAACCCAACAGGAGGCCCGGGGGGACAAGAAGAGACCCAGTACTTC. Filled out from reference TRBV19 and TRBJ2-5, the complete variable domain reads DGGITQSPKYLFRKEGQNVTLSCEQNLNHDAMYWYRQDPGQGLRLIYYSQIVNDFQKGDIAEGYSVSREKKESFPLTVTSAQKNPTAFYLCASNPTGGPGGQEETQYFGPGTRLLVL.

V usage is TRBV6-5 and J usage is TRBJ2-2; D not certain. CDR1 MNHEY and CDR2 SVGAGI come from the germline V gene. This CDR3 comprises 11 residues. The germline V and J ends were trimmed by 2 bases and 7 bases, with 2 bases remaining between them. Here the CDR3 DNA reads TGTGCCAGCAGTTACCTCGGGGAGCTGTTTTTT. Translating gives CASSYLGELFF.

The chain recombines TRBV6-1 with TRBJ1-2; 10 nucleotides agree with TRBD1. The germline V gene encodes CDR1 MNHNS and CDR2 SASEGT. The CDR3 has 15 amino acids. Trimming removed 3 bases from V and 8 bases from J; junction bases left unmatched: 9. The chain's CDR3 is CASSDFDRGRRGYTF. In DNA, the CDR3 is TGTGCCAGCAGTGACTTCGACAGGGGGCGCAGGGGCTACACCTTC.

The rearrangement joins TRBV10-1 to TRBJ2-4; TRBD1 aligns across 7 bases. Germline V lookup: CDR1 WNHNN, CDR2 SYGVQD (reference sequence). Trimming removed 6 bases from V and 8 bases from J; junction bases left unmatched: 10. The CDR3 has 14 amino acids. For the CDR3, the DNA is TGCGCCAGCAGGGAGACAGGGCGTCGGTACATTCAGTACTTC. It yields the protein CASRETGRRYIQYF.

This chain links TRBV30 with TRBJ1-6; 7 nucleotides agree with TRBD1. Germline values: CDR1 GTSNPN, CDR2 SVGIG (reference sequence). The CDR3 extends over 12 amino acids. V shed 5 bases and J 7 bases; nucleotides not matched to a gene: 2. In DNA, the CDR3 is TGTGCCTGGGGGACAGACAATTCACCCCTCCACTTT. It codes for CAWGTDNSPLHF.

This rearrangement joins TRBV5-6 to TRBJ1-1, with D uncertain. V was trimmed by 5 bases and J by 0 bases, leaving 8 bases between them. There are 13 residues in the CDR3. The V gene's germline CDR1 is SGHDT and CDR2 YYEEEE. The CDR3 sequence is CASREGMNTEAFF. DNA of the CDR3: TGTGCCAGCAGGGAGGGAATGAACACTGAAGCTTTCTTT. Complete variable domain (other parts from reference TRBV5-6 and TRBJ1-1): DAGVTQSPTHLIKTRGQQVTLRCSPKSGHDTVSWYQQALGQGPQFIFQYYEEEERQRGNFPDRFSGHQFPNYSSELNVNALLLGDSALYLCASREGMNTEAFFGQGTRLTVV.

This chain connects TRBV5-4 to TRBJ2-1, with TRBD2 matching 9 bases. The CDR3 is 16 amino acids. V shed 4 bases and J 7 bases; nucleotides not matched to a gene: 12. The germline CDR1 and CDR2 sequences are SGHNT and YYREEE (reference sequence). The CDR3 bases are TGTGCCAGCAGCCTGGCGGGTAGCGGGAGAAGTAATGAGCAGTTCTTC. The encoded protein is CASSLAGSGRSNEQFF.

The V call is TRBV5-6, the J call TRBJ2-2; 8 nucleotides align to TRBD2. Per the germline V gene, CDR1 is SGHDT and CDR2 is YYEEEE. The CDR3 has 15 residues. V dropped 0 bases and J dropped 4; count of bases not matched to a gene: 2. The CDR3: CASSLVSGATGELFF. CDR3 sequence (DNA): TGTGCCAGCAGCTTGGTTAGCGGGGCCACCGGGGAGCTGTTTTTT.

The V gene is TRBV5-1, the J gene TRBJ2-3, with TRBD1 identical over 7 bases. The CDR3 has 15 amino acids. Germline trimming cut 0 bases from V and 2 bases from J; bases unmatched to any gene: 3. Germline assignment: CDR1 SGHRS and CDR2 YFSETQ. CDR3 amino acids: CASSLAGTDTDTQYF. The CDR3 DNA sequence: TGCGCCAGCAGCTTGGCCGGGACAGACACAGATACGCAGTATTTT. The variable domain in full, completed from reference TRBV5-1 and TRBJ2-3, reads KAGVTQTPRYLIKTRGQQVTLSCSPISGHRSVSWYQQTPGQGLQFLFEYFSETQRNKGNFPGRFSGRQFSNSRSEMNVSTLELGDSALYLCASSLAGTDTDTQYFGPGTRLTVL.

This clone came up a few times. The rearrangement uses TRBV9 and TRBJ1-1, with a weak D call TRBD1 (6 bases). The CDR3 totals 13 residues. V was trimmed by 4 bases and J by 4 bases, leaving 11 bases between them. The V gene's germline CDR1 is SGDLS and CDR2 YYNGEE. Written as DNA, the CDR3 is TGTGCCAGCAGCTCCCAAGGGGGCACTGAAGCTTTCTTT. It translates to CASSSQGGTEAFF.

This rearrangement joins TRBV9 to TRBJ2-2, with 8 bases fitting TRBD1. CDR1 is SGDLS and CDR2 is YYNGEE in the germline V gene. This CDR3 comprises 15 residues. Unmatched junction bases numbered 8, after V lost 6 bases and J lost 4 bases. The CDR3: CASNRDTGGTGELFF. The CDR3 DNA reads TGTGCCAGCAACCGAGATACAGGGGGCACCGGGGAGCTGTTTTTT.

This chain links TRBV7-3 with TRBJ1-1, with TRBD1 matching 9 bases. CDR1 and CDR2 (germline): SGHTA, FQGTGA. CDR3 length: 13 residues. Unmatched junction bases numbered 1, after V lost 5 bases and J lost 3 bases. CDR3 residues: CASSRDRDTEAFF. The CDR3 DNA is TGTGCCAGCAGCCGGGACAGGGACACTGAAGCTTTCTTT.

V usage is TRBV9 and J usage is TRBJ2-2; D possibly corresponds to TRBD1 (6 bases). Germline V gives CDR1 SGDLS, CDR2 YYNGEE. The CDR3 has 15 amino acids. Trimming took 1 base from V and 8 from J, leaving 15 bases between them. CDR3 nucleotides: TGTGCCAGCAGCGTAAGGGGGAAGCGAGAGGGGGAGCTGTTTTTT. This translates into CASSVRGKREGELFF.

This chain uses TRBV6-1 with TRBJ2-1; TRBD2 agrees at 9 bases. J lost 3 bases, V lost 7 bases, and 1 base had no gene match. The CDR3 covers 13 residues. Looked up from germline, CDR1 is MNHNS and CDR2 is SASEGT. The CDR3, as DNA: TGTGCCAGCAAGACTAGCGGCTACAATGAGCAGTTCTTC. Its translation is CASKTSGYNEQFF.

In DNA, the CDR3 is TGTGCCAGCAGCAAGGGACAGGGGCGTTTGGTGGGCTACACCTTC. Translated: CASSKGQGRLVGYTF. The V gene is TRBV5-6, the J gene TRBJ1-2; 10 bases map to TRBD1. This CDR3 spans 15 amino acids. CDR1 SGHDT and CDR2 YYEEEE come from the germline V gene. V lost 4 bases and J lost 8; bases outside the gene matches: 11.

This clone was detected once. This chain joins TRBV18 and TRBJ2-6, with 8 bases matching TRBD1. The CDR3 loop spans 16 amino acids. Trimming took 0 bases from V and 3 from J; bases not matched to a gene: 1. CDR1 is KGHSH, CDR2 LQKENI, per germline. Here the CDR3 DNA reads TGTGCCAGCTCACCACCGACAGGGGTTGGGGCCAACGTCCTGACTTTC. It yields the protein CASSPPTGVGANVLTF.

The CDR3 nucleotides are TGTGCCAGCAGCTTAGACAGAGACTATGGCTACACCTTC. Protein sequence: CASSLDRDYGYTF. V and J are TRBV5-4 and TRBJ1-2, with a possible D match to TRBD1 (5 bases). The CDR3 is 13 amino acids. CDR1 is SGHNT and CDR2 is YYREEE in the germline V gene (reference sequence). Between the trimmed V and J ends, which lost 2 bases and 3 bases, there was a span of 8 bases.

The chain couples TRBV15 to TRBJ1-6, with D hard to call. The CDR3 totals 16 residues. CDR1 LNHNV and CDR2 YYDKDF come from the germline V gene (reference sequence). With 0 bases removed from V and 9 bases from J, the gap between germline ends came to 15 bases. Here the CDR3 reads CATSRDRPGLGSPLHF. The CDR3, as DNA: TGTGCCACCAGCAGAGATCGCCCAGGTCTGGGTTCACCCCTCCACTTT.

The chain employs TRBV6-5 and TRBJ1-6; D gene ambiguous. CDR3 length equals 15 residues. The V gene's germline CDR1 is MNHEY and CDR2 SVGAGI. Trimming shortened V by 2 bases and J by 12 bases, and 17 bases separated the two germline ends. The CDR3 reads CASSYGGSLTQPLHF. CDR3 DNA: TGTGCCAGCAGTTACGGCGGCAGCCTAACGCAACCCCTCCACTTT.